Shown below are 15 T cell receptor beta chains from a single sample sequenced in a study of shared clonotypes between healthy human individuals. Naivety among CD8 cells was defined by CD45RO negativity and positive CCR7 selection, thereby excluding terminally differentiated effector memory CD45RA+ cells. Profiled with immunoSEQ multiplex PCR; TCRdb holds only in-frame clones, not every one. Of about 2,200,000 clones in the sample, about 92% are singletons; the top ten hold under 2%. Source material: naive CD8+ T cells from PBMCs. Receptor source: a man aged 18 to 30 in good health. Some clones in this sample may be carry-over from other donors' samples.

The CDR3 protein is CASSGLAGGYEQYF. CDR3 in DNA: TGTGCCAGCAGCGGACTAGCGGGAGGTTACGAGCAGTACTTC. The genes are TRBV7-2 and TRBJ2-7, with 14 bases matching TRBD2. Germline V CDR1 and CDR2: SGHTA, FQGNSA. Losses at the gene ends were 5 bases for V and 4 bases for J; bases not matched to a gene: 1. CDR3 length equals 14 residues.

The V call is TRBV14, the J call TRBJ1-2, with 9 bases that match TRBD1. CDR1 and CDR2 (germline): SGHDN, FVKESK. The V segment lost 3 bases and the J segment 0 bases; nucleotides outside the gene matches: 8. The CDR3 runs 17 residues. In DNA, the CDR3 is TGTGCCAGCAGCCACCGAACAGGGGGCGAGTCTAACTATGGCTACACCTTC. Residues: CASSHRTGGESNYGYTF.

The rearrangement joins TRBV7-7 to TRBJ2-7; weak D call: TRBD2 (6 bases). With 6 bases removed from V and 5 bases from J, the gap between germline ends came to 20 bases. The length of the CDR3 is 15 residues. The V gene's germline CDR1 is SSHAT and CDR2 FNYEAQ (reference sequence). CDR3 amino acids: CASSPSSVLGDEQYF. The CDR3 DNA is TGTGCCAGCAGTCCGTCTAGCGTTTTAGGCGACGAGCAGTACTTC.

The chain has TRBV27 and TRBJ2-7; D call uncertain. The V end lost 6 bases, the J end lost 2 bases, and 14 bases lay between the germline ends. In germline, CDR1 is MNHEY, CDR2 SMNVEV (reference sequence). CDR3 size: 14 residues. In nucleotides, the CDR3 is TGTGCCAGCAGGGGGTACGAACCACCCTACGAGCAGTACTTC. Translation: CASRGYEPPYEQYF.

The CDR3 region has the DNA TGTGCCAGCAGCCAGGAATTAGCAGTCAGCTCCTACAATGAGCAGTTCTTC. It encodes CASSQELAVSSYNEQFF. The chain uses TRBV4-2 and TRBJ2-1; D call uncertain. V gave up 3 bases and J gave up 0 bases, with 15 bases separating them. From germline, CDR1 is LGHNA and CDR2 YNFKEQ. The CDR3 sequence is 17 residues long.

CDR3: CASSLSGQTYNEQFF. The CDR3 DNA sequence: TGTGCCAGCAGTTTATCGGGGCAGACCTACAATGAGCAGTTCTTC. The chain is built from TRBV27 and TRBJ2-1; D perhaps matches TRBD1 (5 bases). CDR1 MNHEY and CDR2 SMNVEV come from the germline V gene (reference sequence). CDR3 length equals 15 residues. The V end was cut by 0 bases, the J end by 2 bases, with 8 bases between.

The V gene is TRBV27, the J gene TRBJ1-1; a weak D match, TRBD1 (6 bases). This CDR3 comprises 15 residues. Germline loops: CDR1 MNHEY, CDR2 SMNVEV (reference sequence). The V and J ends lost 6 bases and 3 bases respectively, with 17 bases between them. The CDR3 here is CASSPSRGQDTEAFF. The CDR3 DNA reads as TGTGCCAGCAGCCCCAGCAGGGGCCAGGACACTGAAGCTTTCTTT.

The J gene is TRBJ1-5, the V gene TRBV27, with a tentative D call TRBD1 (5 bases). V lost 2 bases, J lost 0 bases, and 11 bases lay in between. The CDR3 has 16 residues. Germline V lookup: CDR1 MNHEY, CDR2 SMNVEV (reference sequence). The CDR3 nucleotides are TGTGCCAGCAGTTTACGGGGCTTTCGTAGCAATCAGCCCCAGCATTTT. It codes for CASSLRGFRSNQPQHF.

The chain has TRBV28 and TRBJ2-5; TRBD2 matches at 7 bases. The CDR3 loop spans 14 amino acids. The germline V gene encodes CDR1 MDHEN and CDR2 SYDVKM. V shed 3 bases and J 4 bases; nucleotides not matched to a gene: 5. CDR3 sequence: CASSLSKRGETQYF. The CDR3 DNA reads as TGTGCCAGCAGTTTGTCCAAGCGGGGAGAGACCCAGTACTTC. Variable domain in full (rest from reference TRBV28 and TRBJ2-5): DVKVTQSSRYLVKRTGEKVFLECVQDMDHENMFWYRQDPGLGLRLIYFSYDVKMKEKGDIPEGYSVSREKKERFSLILESASTNQTSMYLCASSLSKRGETQYFGPGTRLLVL.

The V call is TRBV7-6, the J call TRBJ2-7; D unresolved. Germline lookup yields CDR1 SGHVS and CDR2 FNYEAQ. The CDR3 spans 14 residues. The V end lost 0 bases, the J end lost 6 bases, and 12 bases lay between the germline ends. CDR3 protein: CASSLAAMGSEQYF. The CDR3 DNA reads TGTGCCAGCAGCTTAGCAGCGATGGGGTCCGAGCAGTACTTC.

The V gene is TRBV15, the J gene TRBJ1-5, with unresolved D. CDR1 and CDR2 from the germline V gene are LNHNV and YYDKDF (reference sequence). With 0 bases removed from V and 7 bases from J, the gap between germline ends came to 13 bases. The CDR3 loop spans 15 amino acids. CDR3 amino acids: CATSRDASRAQPQHF. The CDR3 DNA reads TGTGCCACCAGCAGAGATGCCTCACGGGCCCAGCCCCAGCATTTT. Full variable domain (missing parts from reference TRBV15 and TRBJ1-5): DAMVIQNPRYQVTQFGKPVTLSCSQTLNHNVMYWYQQKSSQAPKLLFHYYDKDFNNEADTPDNFQSRRPNTSFCFLDIRSPGLGDTAMYLCATSRDASRAQPQHFGDGTRLSIL.

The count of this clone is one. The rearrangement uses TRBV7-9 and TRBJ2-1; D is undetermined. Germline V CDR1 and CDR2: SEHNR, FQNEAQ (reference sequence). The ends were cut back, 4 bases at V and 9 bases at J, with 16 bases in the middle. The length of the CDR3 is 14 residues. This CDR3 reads CASSSPLLASEQFF. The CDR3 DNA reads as TGTGCCAGCAGCTCCCCCTTATTGGCTAGTGAGCAGTTCTTC.

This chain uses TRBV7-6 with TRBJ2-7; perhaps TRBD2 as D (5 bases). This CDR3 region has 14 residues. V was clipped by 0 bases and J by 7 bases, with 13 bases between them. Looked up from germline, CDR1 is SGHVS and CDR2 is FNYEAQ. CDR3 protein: CASSLALIGSEQYF. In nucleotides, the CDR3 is TGTGCCAGCAGCTTAGCGTTGATTGGGAGTGAGCAGTACTTC.

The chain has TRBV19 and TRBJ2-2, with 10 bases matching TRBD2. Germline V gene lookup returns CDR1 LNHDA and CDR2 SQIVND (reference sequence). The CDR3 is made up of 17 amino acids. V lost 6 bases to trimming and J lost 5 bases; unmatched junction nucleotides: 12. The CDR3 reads CASSYTSGRAMTGELFF. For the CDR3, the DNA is TGTGCCAGTAGCTATACCAGCGGGAGGGCCATGACCGGGGAGCTGTTTTTT.

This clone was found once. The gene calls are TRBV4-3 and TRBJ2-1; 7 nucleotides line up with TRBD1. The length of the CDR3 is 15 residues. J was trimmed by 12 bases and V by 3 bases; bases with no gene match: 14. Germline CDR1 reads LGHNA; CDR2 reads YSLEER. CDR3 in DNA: TGCGCCAGCAGCCAGATACGACAGGGAAATGAGGGGCAGTTCTTC. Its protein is CASSQIRQGNEGQFF.